The T cell receptor (beta chain) described here comes from a study of blood T cell repertoires in COVID-19. The method was immunoSEQ multiplex PCR; TCRdb's version includes in-frame clones alone and lacks a portion of them. The data contain under 150,000 clones, around four fifths of them singletons. Germline values: CDR1 SGDLS, CDR2 YYNGEE. After removal of 2 bases from V and 7 bases from J, the junction contained 6 bases not matched to a gene. The CDR3 extends over 15 amino acids. This clone was observed a few times. Material for sequencing was PBMCs or T cells enriched from blood (not recorded which). The sequence was collected from a woman aged 40 to 50 who had recovered from COVID-19. The chain employs TRBV9 and TRBJ2-1, with TRBD2 matching 10 bases. In DNA, the CDR3 is TGTGCCAGCAGCGTGAGCGGGAGGGCCAGTAATGAGCAGTTCTTC. Protein product: CASSVSGRASNEQFF. Looking up the rest from reference TRBV9 and TRBJ2-1 gives the full variable domain: DSGVTQTPKHLITATGQRVTLRCSPRSGDLSVYWYQQSLDQGLQFLIQYYNGEERAKGNILERFSAQQFPDLHSELNLSSLELGDSALYFCASSVSGRASNEQFFGPGTRLTVL.